The sequence of this TCR beta chain was determined in a study of shared clonotypes between healthy human individuals. On this clone: Other nucleotide sequences from this sample produce the same CDR3.

Clones were sequenced by immunoSEQ multiplex PCR, and TCRdb holds only the in-frame ones, with some missing. The sample lists some 1.5 million clones; nearly 99% were seen once. Specimen: naive CD4+ T cells sorted from blood. Subset described: CD45RA+ positively selected. This sequence originates from a young man in good health.

The CDR3 loop is CASSLLGDQPQHF. The CDR3 nucleotides read TGTGCCAGCAGTTTGCTGGGGGACCAGCCCCAGCATTTT. The chain links TRBV28 to TRBJ1-5, with D tentatively TRBD1 (5 bases). Deletions cut 3 bases from V and 7 bases from J, with 10 bases between. From germline, CDR1 is MDHEN and CDR2 SYDVKM. The CDR3 runs to 13 residues.